One and the same sample provided the 17 T cell receptor beta chains below, sequenced in a study of shared clonotypes between healthy human individuals. Profiled with immunoSEQ multiplex PCR; TCRdb holds only in-frame clones, not every one. The sample has about 2.4 million clones; more than 90% are singletons. The sample comprised naive CD4+ T cells sorted from blood. Indicated subset: CD45RA+ positively selected. The receptors shown here come from a man aged 18 to 35 in good health.

V is TRBV6-6 and J is TRBJ1-4; D may be TRBD1 (5 bases). The CDR3 runs to 16 residues. CDR1 is MNHNY, CDR2 SVGAGI, per germline (reference sequence). V was pared by 6 bases and J by 1 base, with 15 bases between. The CDR3 nucleotides are TGTGCCAGCAGCAGCTACCACGGGGGAACTAATGAAAAACTGTTTTTT. This gives the protein CASSSYHGGTNEKLFF.

The chain couples TRBV6-5 to TRBJ2-7; possibly TRBD1 or TRBD2 for D (5 bases each). The germline V and J ends were trimmed by 7 bases and 4 bases, with 20 bases remaining between them. Germline V CDR1 and CDR2: MNHEY, SVGAGI. The length of the CDR3 is 15 residues. The CDR3 DNA is TGTGCCAGCACCCGAGGGACCGGGTTGGTATACGAGCAGTACTTC. It yields the protein CASTRGTGLVYEQYF.

This chain links TRBV6-5 with TRBJ2-2; TRBD1 matches at 9 bases. V lost 6 bases to trimming and J lost 0 bases; unmatched junction nucleotides: 2. Germline values: CDR1 MNHEY, CDR2 SVGAGI. The CDR3 is 15 amino acids. CDR3 in DNA: TGTGCCAGCAGGGGACAGGGTACGAACACCGGGGAGCTGTTTTTT. Protein product: CASRGQGTNTGELFF.

On this clone itself: Other DNA variants within this sample encode the same CDR3. The chain recombines TRBV5-1 with TRBJ2-5; the match to TRBD1 covers 11 bases. This CDR3 contains 15 residues. J lost 1 base, V lost 4 bases, and 3 bases had no gene match. Germline V lookup: CDR1 SGHRS, CDR2 YFSETQ. CDR3 loop: CASSLGTGGQETQYF. The CDR3 nucleotides read TGCGCCAGCAGCCTGGGGACAGGGGGCCAAGAGACCCAGTACTTC.

In DNA, the CDR3 is TGCGCCAGCAGCTTGGAAGGACAGGGGCGCACTGAAGCTTTCTTT. Its protein product is CASSLEGQGRTEAFF. The chain employs TRBV5-1 and TRBJ1-1; TRBD1 agrees at 9 bases. V lost 0 bases and J lost 4; bases outside the gene matches: 4. The germline CDR1 and CDR2 sequences are SGHRS and YFSETQ. CDR3 size: 15 residues.

In regard to this clone: The sample holds other DNA sequences that translate to the same CDR3. The CDR3 DNA follows: TGTGCCACCAGCAGAGGACAGGGGGCAGGTCAGCCCCAGCATTTT. It encodes CATSRGQGAGQPQHF. V gene TRBV15 combines with J gene TRBJ1-5, with 10 bases lining up with TRBD1. This CDR3 has 15 residues. V gave up 1 base and J gave up 6 bases; unmatched junction bases: 3. Per germline, CDR1 LNHNV and CDR2 YYDKDF (reference sequence).

This chain uses TRBV28 with TRBJ2-7, with D perhaps matching TRBD2 (7 bases). This CDR3 comprises 15 residues. Trimming removed 7 bases from V and 1 base from J, with 17 bases in between. The germline V gene encodes CDR1 MDHEN and CDR2 SYDVKM. CDR3 bases: TGTGCCAGCACCTCCGGCGGGGGCGAATCCTACGAGCAGTACTTC. Translation gives CASTSGGGESYEQYF.

Regarding this clone: Other DNA sequences within the sample encode an identical CDR3. The V gene is TRBV18, the J gene TRBJ1-3, with D possibly TRBD1 on 6 matching bases. V was shortened by 3 bases and J by 0 bases, with 12 bases between the two germline ends. The CDR3 sequence is 16 residues long. CDR1 and CDR2 (germline): KGHSH, LQKENI. The CDR3 nucleotides read TGTGCCAGCTCACCCCAAGGACAGAGCTCTGGAAACACCATATATTTT. Its protein is CASSPQGQSSGNTIYF.

Comment on this clone: The same CDR3 also results from other DNA sequences found in this sample. The chain couples TRBV19 to TRBJ1-1; 10 positions match TRBD1. The CDR3 is 14 residues long. V trimming: 5 bases; J trimming: 4 bases; junction bases outside the gene matches: 4. CDR1 and CDR2 (germline): LNHDA, SQIVND (reference sequence). DNA of the CDR3: TGTGCCAGTAGTCCTAGGACAGGGGGCACTGAAGCTTTCTTT. It codes for CASSPRTGGTEAFF.

The rearrangement links TRBV28 to TRBJ1-4, with D tentatively TRBD1 (6 bases). The CDR3 is 15 residues long. In germline, CDR1 is MDHEN, CDR2 SYDVKM. V lost 7 bases and J 8 bases, leaving 20 bases between the germline ends. The CDR3 loop is CASTTRDRSGEKLFF. The CDR3 DNA reads as TGTGCCAGCACCACCCGAGACAGGAGCGGGGAAAAACTGTTTTTT.

This chain joins TRBV4-1 and TRBJ1-2; D remains unclear. The germline V and J ends were trimmed by 3 bases and 2 bases, with 22 bases remaining between them. This CDR3 contains 18 residues. Germline V gene sequence: CDR1 MGHRA, CDR2 YSYEKL. CDR3 residues: CASSQVRRPGYQNYGYTF. CDR3 in DNA: TGCGCCAGCAGCCAGGTACGACGTCCGGGTTACCAGAACTATGGCTACACCTTC.

V usage is TRBV28 and J usage is TRBJ1-6, with a possible D match to TRBD1 (6 bases). V lost 8 bases and J 0 bases, leaving 17 bases between the germline ends. CDR1 and CDR2 (germline): MDHEN, SYDVKM. The CDR3 consists of 17 residues. This CDR3 reads CASFYRVNSSYNSPLHF. CDR3 sequence (DNA): TGTGCCAGCTTTTACAGGGTCAACAGCTCCTATAATTCACCCCTCCACTTT.

This chain uses TRBV5-6 with TRBJ2-5, with D uncertain. V dropped 2 bases and J dropped 5 bases, with 10 bases sitting between them. The CDR3 covers 13 residues. Looked up from germline, CDR1 is SGHDT and CDR2 is YYEEEE. The CDR3 reads CASSLQNLETQYF. CDR3 nucleotide sequence: TGTGCCAGCAGCTTACAGAACCTGGAGACCCAGTACTTC.

The chain recombines TRBV15 with TRBJ2-2, with D perhaps TRBD2 (5 bases). Germline V gives CDR1 LNHNV, CDR2 YYDKDF (reference sequence). CDR3 length: 14 amino acids. With 3 bases removed from V and 4 bases from J, the gap between germline ends came to 9 bases. The CDR3 loop reads CATSREASTGELFF. CDR3 coding DNA: TGTGCCACCAGCAGGGAGGCCTCCACCGGGGAGCTGTTTTTT.

The V gene is TRBV2, the J gene TRBJ2-3, with TRBD1 as a possible D gene (5 bases). This CDR3 is built from 15 residues. V lost 8 bases to trimming and J lost 6 bases, with 21 bases between them. Germline assignment: CDR1 SNHLY and CDR2 FYNNEI. The CDR3 DNA follows: TGTGCCAGCCGACAGCAAAAGACCCCAGGGGATACGCAGTATTTT. Residues: CASRQQKTPGDTQYF.

This chain connects TRBV6-6 to TRBJ1-6; D ambiguous. The CDR3 runs 15 residues. Germline V CDR1 and CDR2: MNHNY, SVGAGI (reference sequence). The V and J ends lost 6 bases and 10 bases respectively, with 19 bases between them. The CDR3 bases are TGTGCCAGCAGATCAGGTACCGGCACGGGGTCACCCCTCCACTTT. Translation: CASRSGTGTGSPLHF.

V is TRBV12-5 and J is TRBJ2-3, with a possible D match to TRBD1 (5 bases). Germline CDR1 and CDR2: LGHNT and FRNRAP. The CDR3 runs to 14 residues. Trimming removed 7 bases at V and 4 bases at J, with 15 bases between. CDR3 residues: CASAGREYADTQYF. DNA for the CDR3: TGTGCTAGTGCCGGCAGGGAATATGCAGATACGCAGTATTTT.